This T cell receptor beta chain was identified in a study of T-cell memory formation after mild COVID-19 (dated by TCRdb to the early 2020s). Describing the broader study: Most TCR sequence clusters were specific to one of the two donors. Two young, previously healthy adult volunteers, one female and one male, were included in the cohort. Longitudinal TCRalpha and TCRbeta repertoire sequencing tracked T-cell clones expanding and contracting after mild COVID-19 in two donors. General study outcomes and caveats: Some responding clones were detected in pre-infection memory, which suggested that pre-existing cross-reactive memory T cells had joined the SARS-CoV-2 response. Only a couple of mild cases were covered in the study, and larger cohorts including severe cases with pre-infection samples were considered necessary. Contracting CD4+ clones were located mainly in the CM and EM memory subsets, whereas CD8+ clones were found to be enriched in EMRA. Balanced CD4/CD8 phenotypes were observed for clones contracting from day 15 to 85, whereas a bias towards CD4+ was observed for a second wave of clones expanding from day 15 to 37. The second-wave clones that peaked on day 37 were not confirmed to be SARS-CoV-2 specific.

Ficoll-Paque density gradient centrifugation was the method used to isolate PBMCs. This clonotype was seen a few times. The target of this receptor is not known. One base away there is no much larger clone; base qualities are not given. The CDR3 holds 14 amino acids from the cysteine to the phenylalanine. Of the read, only the CDR3 DNA is kept; its 42 bases are in frame from base 1. Relative to germline, V is 0 bases shorter and J is 2 bases shorter, with 7 bases between their ends. The germline V gene yields SGHTA for CDR1 and FQGNSA for CDR2. TCRdb records Illumina NovaSeq 6000 as the sequencer. cDNA libraries for TCRalpha and TCRbeta were prepared by 5'RACE using constant-segment primers, with sample barcodes and unique molecular identifiers added. Trizol reagent was used to extract RNA from every sample. Amplification of the libraries took two PCR steps, and the second step added a second sample barcode plus Illumina TruSeq adapters. Sequencing of libraries was performed on an Illumina NovaSeq with 2 x 150 bp paired-end reads. On the authors' methods: With migec v1.2.7, reads were demultiplexed and then collapsed into UMI-guided consensus sequences. Using mixcr v2.1.11, UMI consensuses were aligned to TRA and TRB V and J templates and then assembled into clonotypes. Clonotypes were classified as expanded or contracted when called significant by both edgeR and NoisET, with noise models trained on biological replicates. For edgeR calls, a false discovery rate-adjusted p below 0.01 and a log2 fold-change threshold of 1 were applied. PCA with hierarchical clustering of max-normalized trajectories of the 1000 most abundant clonotypes was used as exploratory dynamics analysis. Separately sequenced CD4+ and CD8+ repertoires were used to assign a CD4 or CD8 phenotype to each responding clone. TCRdb reworked the public reads: Q25 trimming with fastp, MiXCR clone assembly, productive beta chains retained. Merged by CDR3 protein, the rows form single entries marked with the most common genes and DNA. These V and J calls rely on TCRdb rather than the paper's analysis. The sample has fewer than 250,000 distinct CDR3 sequences on record, roughly 14% of them singletons. Approximately 2.1% of the sample lies in the top ten.

Sequenced sample: PBMCs or a T cell subset sorted from them (not recorded which). The clonotype was recovered from an adult woman who had mild COVID-19 (a few samples of this study predate the infection). The sample titles of this study are shuffled in the database, so cell type and time point are left out; the donor was told from shared clones. The receptor chain draws on TRBV7-2 and TRBJ2-5; the D gene is possibly TRBD1, with 6 bases matching. The DNA reads TGTGCCAGCAGCTTAGCTGACAGGCAAGAGACCCAGTACTTC. It specifies CASSLADRQETQYF.